These 19 T cell receptor beta chains share one sample of origin, sequenced in a study of spatial heterogeneity in lung cancer. One entry per CDR3 protein results from TCRdb running MiXCR on the 5' RACE reads. The repertoire consists of around 19,000 distinct CDR3 sequences, with about a fifth occurring once and the leading ten covering under 20%. Regarding time point: sample taken at primary tumor resection. TCRs were sequenced from unsorted whole RNA of tumor, nontumor lung or PBMC. Sequencing used PBMCs, obtained at surgery. These TCRs come from a female donor with early-stage non-small cell lung cancer.

The genes are TRBV20-1 and TRBJ2-1; 9 bases match TRBD2. Per germline, CDR1 DFQATT and CDR2 SNEGSKA (reference sequence). The CDR3 runs 15 residues. Unmatched junction bases numbered 9, after V lost 6 bases and J lost 3 bases. The CDR3 protein is CSAIPAGGRYNEQFF. The CDR3 DNA follows: TGCAGTGCGATACCAGCGGGGGGACGCTACAATGAGCAGTTCTTC.

In its sample, this clonotype was seen many times. V usage is TRBV19 and J usage is TRBJ2-7; perhaps D is TRBD1 or TRBD2 (5 bases each). Deletions cut 5 bases from V and 2 bases from J, with 13 bases between. Per the germline V gene, CDR1 is LNHDA and CDR2 is SQIVND (reference sequence). The CDR3 runs 14 residues. The CDR3 loop is CASSGRDQAYEQYF. In DNA, the CDR3 is TGTGCCAGTAGTGGCCGGGACCAAGCCTACGAGCAGTACTTC.

V and J are TRBV20-1 and TRBJ2-7, with a possible D match to TRBD2 (7 bases). CDR1 and CDR2 (germline): DFQATT, SNEGSKA (reference sequence). The CDR3 loop spans 12 amino acids. Trimming took off 5 bases at V and 2 bases at J, with 10 bases between the two ends. The CDR3 spells CSASGGPYEQYF. CDR3 nucleotides: TGCAGTGCTTCGGGGGGCCCCTACGAGCAGTACTTC.

V usage is TRBV28 and J usage is TRBJ2-2; maybe TRBD1 (6 bases). Germline-derived CDR1 and CDR2 are MDHEN and SYDVKM. Deletions cut 5 bases from V and 5 bases from J, with 9 bases between. The CDR3 consists of 13 residues. As DNA, the CDR3 is TGTGCCAGCAGTAAAAGGGGGACCGGGGAGCTGTTTTTT. Translated: CASSKRGTGELFF.

Ten or more counts support this clonotype. V is TRBV29-1 and J is TRBJ1-3; D ambiguous. Germline CDR1 SQVTM, CDR2 ANQGSEA. The CDR3 length is 14 residues. V dropped 3 bases and J dropped 0 bases, with 9 bases sitting between them. CDR3 in amino acids: CSVDPTTSGNTIYF. The DNA for the CDR3 is TGCAGCGTTGATCCCACCACCTCTGGAAACACCATATATTTT.

This clonotype has only one observation. V is TRBV11-2 and J is TRBJ1-4, with TRBD1 matching 7 bases. The CDR3 covers 14 residues. The V and J ends lost 5 bases and 5 bases, in that order; junction bases with no gene match: 5. CDR1 and CDR2 (germline): SGHAT, FQNNGV. The CDR3 DNA reads TGTGCCAGCAGCCAGGGACAGCCCAATGAAAAACTGTTTTTT. It specifies CASSQGQPNEKLFF.

The V and J genes are TRBV10-3 and TRBJ2-1; D is unresolved. Germline V gene lookup returns CDR1 ENHRY and CDR2 SYGVKD. V was pared by 4 bases and J by 0 bases, with 16 bases between. The CDR3 is made up of 17 amino acids. The chain's CDR3 is CAISGKVGHLSYNEQFF. As DNA, the CDR3 is TGTGCCATCAGTGGTAAGGTTGGCCATCTCTCCTACAATGAGCAGTTCTTC.

This clonotype has a count of ten or more. The chain recombines TRBV12-3 or TRBV12-4 with TRBJ2-1; D tentatively reads TRBD1 or TRBD2 (6 bases each). V shed 3 bases and J shed 5 bases, with 14 bases lying between them. The CDR3 spans 15 residues. Here the CDR3 DNA reads TGTGCCAGCAGTTTTAGGAGGGGGAGGAACAATGAGCAGTTCTTC. Translation: CASSFRRGRNNEQFF.

This clonotype was detected ten times or more. The rearrangement joins TRBV28 to TRBJ2-1, with 10 nucleotides matching TRBD2. The CDR3 is 15 residues long. CDR1 is MDHEN, CDR2 SYDVKM, per germline. Trimming took 7 bases from V and 8 from J; bases not matched to a gene: 11. The CDR3 spells CASNPPGSGRDEQFF. The CDR3 DNA reads as TGTGCCAGCAACCCACCAGGAAGCGGGAGGGATGAGCAGTTCTTC.

Ten or more counts support this clonotype. The CDR3 loop is CSASSRAGGSYNEQFF. DNA for the CDR3: TGCAGTGCTAGTAGCCGGGCGGGAGGGTCCTACAATGAGCAGTTCTTC. The V call is TRBV20-1, the J call TRBJ2-1; TRBD2 aligns across 9 bases. V lost 3 bases to trimming and J lost 1 base; unmatched junction nucleotides: 7. Germline CDR1 is DFQATT and CDR2 is SNEGSKA (reference sequence). This CDR3 has 16 amino acids.

The chain joins TRBV6-2 or TRBV6-3 to TRBJ2-7, with 9 bases fitting TRBD2. V lost 7 bases, J lost 3 bases, and 10 bases stayed unmatched. Germline V CDR1 and CDR2: MNHEY, SVGEGT. This CDR3 region has 15 residues. This CDR3 reads CASTESGRTFYEQYF. The CDR3 bases are TGTGCCAGCACCGAAAGCGGGAGGACGTTCTACGAGCAGTACTTC.

This clonotype occurred a few times. This chain connects TRBV24-1 to TRBJ1-3, with TRBD1 matching over 8 bases. The ends lost 4 bases at V and 0 bases at J; junction bases unmatched: 7. Germline CDR1 is KGHDR and CDR2 is SFDVKD. The CDR3 is made up of 17 amino acids. Written as DNA, the CDR3 is TGTGCCACCAGTGAATCGACAGGGGATAGCTCTGGAAACACCATATATTTT. Amino acid sequence: CATSESTGDSSGNTIYF.

This clonotype was counted at least ten times. The chain joins TRBV11-1 to TRBJ1-1, with TRBD1 matching 9 bases. V lost 7 bases, J lost 3 bases, and 15 bases stayed unmatched. The V gene's germline CDR1 is SGHAT and CDR2 FQDESV (reference sequence). CDR3 length equals 17 residues. This chain's CDR3 is CASTEQGAPPSDTEAFF. Here the CDR3 DNA reads TGTGCCAGCACCGAACAGGGGGCCCCCCCATCTGACACTGAAGCTTTCTTT.

The chain uses TRBV24-1 and TRBJ2-3; D uncertain. CDR3 length: 15 residues. V was shortened by 9 bases and J by 4 bases, with 19 bases between the two germline ends. Germline CDR1 reads KGHDR; CDR2 reads SFDVKD. The CDR3 DNA reads TGTGCCACCGGGTGGAAGGGCATTGAATCAGATACGCAGTATTTT. As protein: CATGWKGIESDTQYF.

In its sample, this clonotype was seen many times. The rearrangement uses TRBV6-2 or TRBV6-3 and TRBJ2-3; the D call may be TRBD1 or TRBD2 (5 bases each). V was clipped by 5 bases and J by 1 base, with 13 bases between them. Germline CDR1 reads MNHEY; CDR2 reads SVGEGT. CDR3 size: 15 residues. The CDR3 loop is CASSRPRDGTDTQYF. CDR3 DNA: TGTGCCAGCAGTCGTCCGAGGGACGGCACAGATACGCAGTATTTT.

Ten or more counts support this clonotype. The chain joins TRBV6-2 or TRBV6-3 to TRBJ2-6; TRBD2 matches at 10 bases. The germline CDR1 and CDR2 sequences are MNHEY and SVGEGT. Trimming removed 6 bases from V and 0 bases from J; junction bases left unmatched: 8. This CDR3 is 18 amino acids long. CDR3 amino acids: CASRKLAGFLSGANVLTF. CDR3 in DNA: TGTGCCAGCAGGAAACTAGCGGGATTCCTCTCTGGGGCCAACGTCCTGACTTTC.

The sample holds many counts of this clonotype. The chain combines TRBV20-1 with TRBJ2-7, with 13 bases identical to TRBD2. This CDR3 is 17 amino acids long. V was pared by 4 bases and J by 4 bases, with 13 bases of the junction left unmatched. Germline V gene lookup returns CDR1 DFQATT and CDR2 SNEGSKA (reference sequence). CDR3 nucleotides: TGCAGTGCTACAGGGACTAGCGGGACAATATCACCTTACGAGCAGTACTTC. It translates to CSATGTSGTISPYEQYF.

There are many counts of this clonotype. This chain joins TRBV11-2 and TRBJ2-1; 8 nucleotides agree with TRBD1. Germline-derived CDR1 and CDR2 are SGHAT and FQNNGV. The trim removed 5 bases at V and 4 bases at J, leaving 7 bases unmatched. CDR3 length equals 15 residues. The CDR3 here is CASSPGTGLYNEQFF. Here the CDR3 DNA reads TGTGCCAGCAGCCCCGGGACAGGCCTGTACAATGAGCAGTTCTTC.

The table lists this clonotype with many counts. The chain recombines TRBV10-3 with TRBJ1-1; D is perhaps TRBD1 (5 bases). The CDR3 has 11 residues. Trimming removed 3 bases from V and 7 bases from J, with 6 bases in between. Germline lookup yields CDR1 ENHRY and CDR2 SYGVKD. The CDR3 spells CAISERGEAFF. The CDR3 coding sequence is TGTGCCATCAGTGAAAGGGGTGAAGCTTTCTTT.